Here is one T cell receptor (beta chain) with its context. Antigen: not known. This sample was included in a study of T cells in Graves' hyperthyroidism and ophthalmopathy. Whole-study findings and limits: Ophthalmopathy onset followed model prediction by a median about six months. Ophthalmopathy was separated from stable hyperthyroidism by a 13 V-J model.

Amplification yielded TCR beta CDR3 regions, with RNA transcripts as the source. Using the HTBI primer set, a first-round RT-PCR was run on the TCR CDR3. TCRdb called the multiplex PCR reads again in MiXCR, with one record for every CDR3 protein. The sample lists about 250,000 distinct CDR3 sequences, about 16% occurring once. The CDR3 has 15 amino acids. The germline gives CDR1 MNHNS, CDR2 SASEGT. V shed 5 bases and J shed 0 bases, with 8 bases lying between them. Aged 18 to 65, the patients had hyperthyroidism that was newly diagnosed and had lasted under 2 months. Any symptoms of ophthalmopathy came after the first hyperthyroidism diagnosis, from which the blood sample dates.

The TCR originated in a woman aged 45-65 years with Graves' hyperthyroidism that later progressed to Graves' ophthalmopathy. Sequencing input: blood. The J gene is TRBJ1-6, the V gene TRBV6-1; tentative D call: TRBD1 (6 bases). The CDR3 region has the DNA TGTGCCAGCAGTCCCAGGGGCTCCTATAATTCACCCCTCCACTTT. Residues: CASSPRGSYNSPLHF.